Below, 30 T cell receptor beta chains from the same sample are listed, as sequenced in a study of cytomegalovirus exposure and HLA in healthy donors (dated by TCRdb to the late 2010s). The library was made by the immunoSEQ multiplex PCR assay. TCRdb mirrors the immuneACCESS table, restricted to in-frame sequences. Some clones are absent from its copies; in checked studies, under half trace to an unresolved V gene, and the reason for the others is unknown. The sample records about 150,000 clones, approximately 91% of which are singletons. The ten largest clones capture about 0.7% of the sample. The specimen was PBMCs. The receptors originated from a man between 18 and 29 years old in good health and CMV-seronegative.

The rearrangement uses TRBV5-4 and TRBJ2-5, with 8 positions matching TRBD1. Germline loops: CDR1 SGHNT, CDR2 YYREEE (reference sequence). CDR3 length: 16 residues. Unmatched junction bases numbered 13, after V lost 4 bases and J lost 5 bases. The CDR3 region is CASSLFGQGAGETQYF. CDR3 nucleotide sequence: TGTGCCAGCAGCCTTTTTGGGCAGGGGGCCGGGGAGACCCAGTACTTC.

The genes are TRBV11-3 and TRBJ2-7; 8 bases line up with TRBD2. Germline V lookup: CDR1 SGHNT, CDR2 YENEEA. Trimming at V came to 1 base and at J to 5 bases, leaving 7 bases not matched to a gene. This CDR3 is 15 amino acids long. As DNA, the CDR3 is TGTGCCAGCAGCTTAGCAGCGGGAGTACCCCACGAGCAGTACGTC. This encodes CASSLAAGVPHEQYV.

V is TRBV12-5 and J is TRBJ2-5; possibly TRBD2 for D (7 bases). Germline V CDR1 and CDR2: LGHNT, FRNRAP. Deletions cut 6 bases from V and 5 bases from J, with 19 bases between. This CDR3 is 15 amino acids long. The DNA for the CDR3 is TGTGCTAGTGGCCCCCCGGGGGCGGGGGCGGAGACCCAGTACTTC. Translating gives CASGPPGAGAETQYF.

The chain employs TRBV7-9 and TRBJ2-5; the D gene is possibly TRBD1 (6 bases). Trimming took off 4 bases at V and 0 bases at J, with 9 bases between the two ends. The CDR3 is 14 amino acids. Germline values: CDR1 SEHNR, CDR2 FQNEAQ (reference sequence). The CDR3 DNA follows: TGTGCCAGCAGCTCAGGGGTCTACCAAGAGACCCAGTACTTC. Amino acids: CASSSGVYQETQYF.

The chain has TRBV5-5 and TRBJ1-2; the match to TRBD1 covers 8 bases. Germline CDR1 is SGHKS and CDR2 is YYEKEE (reference sequence). CDR3 length: 15 amino acids. J lost 3 bases, V lost 2 bases, and 6 bases had no gene match. The DNA for the CDR3 is TGTGCCAGCAGCTTTACTGGACAGGGTGACTATGGCTACACCTTC. Translating it yields CASSFTGQGDYGYTF.

This clone was observed a handful of times. The chain links TRBV11-2 to TRBJ2-7; perhaps TRBD1 as D (5 bases). V dropped 1 base and J dropped 0 bases, with 7 bases sitting between them. Germline V CDR1 and CDR2: SGHAT, FQNNGV. The CDR3 sequence is 14 residues long. The CDR3, as DNA: TGTGCCAGCAGCTTAGGGGGCTCCTCCTACGAGCAGTACTTC. Amino acid sequence: CASSLGGSSYEQYF.

The J gene is TRBJ2-1, the V gene TRBV9; 7 nucleotides align to TRBD2. J lost 8 bases, V lost 4 bases, and 9 bases had no gene match. Germline V gives CDR1 SGDLS, CDR2 YYNGEE. The CDR3 runs to 14 residues. The CDR3 spells CASSPGLVMDEQFF. CDR3 nucleotide sequence: TGTGCCAGCAGCCCAGGACTAGTGATGGATGAGCAGTTCTTC.

The V gene is TRBV19, the J gene TRBJ2-7, with 10 bases lining up with TRBD1. Losses at the gene ends were 7 bases for V and 3 bases for J; bases not matched to a gene: 6. Germline V gives CDR1 LNHDA, CDR2 SQIVND (reference sequence). The CDR3 sequence is 14 residues long. CDR3 bases: TGTGCCAGTACCGCCGGGACAGGGGACTACGAGCAGTACTTC. Its translation: CASTAGTGDYEQYF.

The rearrangement links TRBV5-6 to TRBJ2-4, with D perhaps TRBD2 (6 bases). CDR3 size: 12 residues. Germline V CDR1 and CDR2: SGHDT, YYEEEE. Trimming cost V 4 bases and J 14 bases, with 16 bases left between them. CDR3 in amino acids: CASSGGSAVEYF. CDR3 DNA: TGTGCCAGCAGCGGGGGGTCGGCTGTTGAGTACTTC.

This chain connects TRBV27 to TRBJ2-3; D gene uncertain. Trimming took off 5 bases at V and 2 bases at J, with 11 bases between the two ends. The CDR3 runs to 14 residues. Per germline, CDR1 MNHEY and CDR2 SMNVEV (reference sequence). This CDR3 reads CASSLSHYTDTQYF. The CDR3 nucleotides read TGTGCCAGCAGTCTGAGCCACTACACAGATACGCAGTATTTT.

This clone was seen a few times. This chain uses TRBV5-5 with TRBJ1-5; 7 nucleotides match TRBD1. The V gene end was trimmed by 3 bases and the J gene end by 7 bases; junction bases not matched to a gene: 4. Looked up from germline, CDR1 is SGHKS and CDR2 is YYEKEE (reference sequence). The CDR3 totals 13 residues. The CDR3 protein is CASSWDSLQPQHF. The CDR3 nucleotides read TGTGCCAGCAGCTGGGACAGCCTCCAGCCCCAGCATTTT.

The rearrangement uses TRBV27 and TRBJ2-1, with TRBD2 as a possible D gene (5 bases). V shed 9 bases and J shed 0 bases, with 12 bases lying between them. The germline V gene encodes CDR1 MNHEY and CDR2 SMNVEV (reference sequence). This CDR3 contains 14 residues. CDR3 DNA sequence: TGTGCCAGTGCCCGGGGATTCTCCTACAATGAGCAGTTCTTC. This gives the protein CASARGFSYNEQFF.

The chain links TRBV19 to TRBJ2-1, with 10 bases aligning to TRBD2. J lost 9 bases, V lost 5 bases, and 7 bases had no gene match. From germline, CDR1 is LNHDA and CDR2 SQIVND (reference sequence). The CDR3 extends over 14 amino acids. In DNA, the CDR3 is TGTGCCAGTAGTGGGCTAGCGGGGGAAGCTGAGCAGTTCTTC. Translation: CASSGLAGEAEQFF.

The V and J genes are TRBV27 and TRBJ2-7, with 8 bases identical to TRBD1. The germline V gene encodes CDR1 MNHEY and CDR2 SMNVEV (reference sequence). V shed 6 bases, J shed 2 bases, and the junction held 6 bases outside the gene matches. There are 14 residues in the CDR3. In DNA form, the CDR3 reads TGTGCCAGCAGGCAAGGGGACAGGCCCTACGAGCAGTACTTC. Its translation: CASRQGDRPYEQYF.

The V call is TRBV18, the J call TRBJ1-3; no definite D call. From germline, CDR1 is KGHSH and CDR2 LQKENI. The length of the CDR3 is 15 residues. The V end was cut by 1 base, the J end by 4 bases, with 11 bases between. The CDR3 reads CASSPQVQAGNTIYF. The DNA for the CDR3 is TGTGCCAGCTCACCACAGGTGCAGGCGGGAAACACCATATATTTT.

This rearrangement joins TRBV5-1 to TRBJ1-1; tentative D call: TRBD1 (6 bases). Between the trimmed V and J ends, which lost 0 bases and 4 bases, there was a span of 16 bases. The length of the CDR3 is 16 residues. CDR1 and CDR2 (germline): SGHRS, YFSETQ. CDR3 protein: CASSLVGTGGSTEAFF. The CDR3 DNA reads TGCGCCAGCAGCTTGGTAGGTACGGGGGGCTCCACTGAAGCTTTCTTT.

The J gene is TRBJ2-5, the V gene TRBV30, with a possible D match to TRBD2 (6 bases). Per the germline V gene, CDR1 is GTSNPN and CDR2 is SVGIG (reference sequence). Trimming took off 5 bases at V and 0 bases at J, with 25 bases between the two ends. The CDR3 runs 18 residues. CDR3 residues: CAWSTLRVLGEDQETQYF. Written as DNA, the CDR3 is TGTGCCTGGTCCACTCTCCGAGTCTTGGGGGAGGACCAAGAGACCCAGTACTTC.

The rearrangement uses TRBV9 and TRBJ2-3, with TRBD2 identical over 12 bases. After removal of 4 bases from V and 9 bases from J, the junction contained 6 bases not matched to a gene. The CDR3 consists of 14 residues. The germline gives CDR1 SGDLS, CDR2 YYNGEE. The CDR3 here is CASSPASGRATQYF. Here the CDR3 DNA reads TGTGCCAGCAGCCCCGCTAGCGGGAGGGCCACGCAGTATTTT.

The chain links TRBV5-6 to TRBJ1-2; TRBD1 agrees at 10 bases. V dropped 7 bases and J dropped 4; count of bases not matched to a gene: 7. Germline V gives CDR1 SGHDT, CDR2 YYEEEE. The CDR3 contains 14 residues. CDR3 residues: CASGPGTGVYGYTF. For the CDR3, the DNA is TGTGCCAGCGGACCCGGGACAGGGGTCTATGGCTACACCTTC. Full variable domain (outside the CDR3, taken from reference TRBV5-6 and TRBJ1-2): DAGVTQSPTHLIKTRGQQVTLRCSPKSGHDTVSWYQQALGQGPQFIFQYYEEEERQRGNFPDRFSGHQFPNYSSELNVNALLLGDSALYLCASGPGTGVYGYTFGSGTRLTVV.

The chain carries TRBV27 and TRBJ2-3; D may be TRBD1 (7 bases). The CDR3 is 16 amino acids. V lost 8 bases and J lost 0, with 18 bases in between. In germline, CDR1 is MNHEY, CDR2 SMNVEV (reference sequence). This chain's CDR3 is CASRRGRASSTDTQYF. The DNA for the CDR3 is TGTGCCAGCCGGAGGGGGCGGGCATCTAGCACAGATACGCAGTATTTT.

This rearrangement joins TRBV10-2 to TRBJ1-5; tentative D call: TRBD1 (5 bases). The CDR3 covers 15 residues. In germline, CDR1 is WSHSY, CDR2 SAAADI. Trimming left V 7 bases short and J 3 bases short, with 16 bases between. CDR3 DNA sequence: TGCGCCAGCAAGAAAAACGGACAACTCAATCAGCCCCAGCATTTT. Its protein is CASKKNGQLNQPQHF.

The V and J genes are TRBV4-1 and TRBJ1-2; 9 bases line up with TRBD1. Per the germline V gene, CDR1 is MGHRA and CDR2 is YSYEKL. Trimming cost V 0 bases and J 5 bases; bases outside gene matches: 4. This CDR3 has 15 residues. DNA of the CDR3: TGCGCCAGCAGCCAAGATCAGGGGACAGGGTATGGCTACACCTTC. It is translated as CASSQDQGTGYGYTF.

This chain connects TRBV19 to TRBJ1-5, with TRBD1 matching 9 bases. This CDR3 has 16 amino acids. The J segment lost 2 bases and the V segment lost 4 bases, leaving 6 bases of the junction unmatched. CDR1 is LNHDA, CDR2 SQIVND, per germline (reference sequence). CDR3 in amino acids: CASSTGQGRGNQPQHF. In DNA form, the CDR3 reads TGTGCCAGTAGTACGGGACAGGGTCGGGGCAATCAGCCCCAGCATTTT. Drawing the rest from reference TRBV19 and TRBJ1-5, the complete variable domain is DGGITQSPKYLFRKEGQNVTLSCEQNLNHDAMYWYRQDPGQGLRLIYYSQIVNDFQKGDIAEGYSVSREKKESFPLTVTSAQKNPTAFYLCASSTGQGRGNQPQHFGDGTRLSIL.

This chain connects TRBV6-1 to TRBJ2-1; the D gene is possibly TRBD2 (6 bases). V lost 8 bases and J lost 0, with 14 bases in between. CDR1 is MNHNS and CDR2 is SASEGT in the germline V gene. The CDR3 covers 15 residues. The CDR3, as DNA: TGTGCCAGCGGATCCCTTAGCGGCTCCTACAATGAGCAGTTCTTC. Translating gives CASGSLSGSYNEQFF.

The rearrangement uses TRBV9 and TRBJ2-7; TRBD1 aligns across 7 bases. The CDR3 length is 13 residues. The ends lost 3 bases at V and 6 bases at J; junction bases unmatched: 6. Germline loops: CDR1 SGDLS, CDR2 YYNGEE. The CDR3, as DNA: TGTGCCAGCAGCGGGACAGGCCTTAGCGAGCAGTACTTC. Translated, it gives CASSGTGLSEQYF.

J is TRBJ1-2 and V is TRBV27; tentative D call: TRBD1 (5 bases). CDR1 and CDR2 from the germline V gene are MNHEY and SMNVEV (reference sequence). V lost 2 bases and J lost 3, with 13 bases in between. This CDR3 spans 15 amino acids. CDR3 protein: CASSLGAGLYYGYTF. CDR3 DNA: TGTGCCAGCAGTTTAGGGGCAGGCCTCTACTATGGCTACACCTTC.

The chain employs TRBV9 and TRBJ1-3; 7 nucleotides agree with TRBD1. Germline-derived CDR1 and CDR2 are SGDLS and YYNGEE. V was clipped by 3 bases and J by 0 bases; unmatched bases: 3. This CDR3 has 15 residues. CDR3: CASSDRDSSGNTIYF. The CDR3 DNA sequence: TGTGCCAGCAGCGACCGGGACAGCTCTGGAAACACCATATATTTT.

This clone was seen once. V gene TRBV7-9 combines with J gene TRBJ2-3; 8 nucleotides line up with TRBD2. This CDR3 has 16 amino acids. CDR1 and CDR2 (germline): SEHNR, FQNEAQ (reference sequence). Trimming removed 3 bases from V and 0 bases from J; junction bases left unmatched: 5. CDR3 sequence: CASSFFGRGSTDTQYF. DNA for the CDR3: TGTGCCAGCAGCTTTTTCGGGAGGGGGAGCACAGATACGCAGTATTTT. The full variable domain, its missing parts supplied by reference TRBV7-9 and TRBJ2-3, is DTGVSQNPRHKITKRGQNVTFRCDPISEHNRLYWYRQTLGQGPEFLTYFQNEAQLEKSRLLSDRFSAERPKGSFSTLEIQRTEQGDSAMYLCASSFFGRGSTDTQYFGPGTRLTVL.

The chain combines TRBV10-3 with TRBJ1-5; the D is unclear. The CDR3 consists of 15 residues. Trimming took off 0 bases at V and 5 bases at J, with 11 bases between the two ends. The germline V gene encodes CDR1 ENHRY and CDR2 SYGVKD. The CDR3 coding sequence is TGTGCCATCAGTGAGTCTGGCGACCTAGATCAGCCCCAGCATTTT. Its translation: CAISESGDLDQPQHF.

The chain couples TRBV28 to TRBJ1-1; D not resolved. CDR3 length: 13 residues. The V gene lost 7 bases and the J gene lost 4 bases, with 13 bases spanning the gap. Germline lookup yields CDR1 MDHEN and CDR2 SYDVKM. The DNA of the CDR3 is TGTGCCAGCATCAACGAGAGGGTCACTGAAGCTTTCTTT. It translates to CASINERVTEAFF.